The next 9 T cell receptor beta chains were all read from a single sample in a study of T cell repertoires in cytomegalovirus infection. Antigen specificity for these receptors is unknown. TCRdb fed the reads into MiXCR, producing one record per CDR3 protein. This table has approximately 220,000 distinct CDR3 sequences, 38% appearing once. The sequences come from CD8+ T cells from cultured PBMCs, collected from culture after CMV antigen stimulation. The source of these receptors is a human donor in good health (CMV status not recorded). Some clones in this sample may be carry-over from other donors' samples.

This clonotype turned up a few times. In nucleotides, the CDR3 is TGTGCCAGCAGCCCTCCGGGCAGGGACACTGAAGCTTTCTTT. Amino acids: CASSPPGRDTEAFF. This chain links TRBV7-9 with TRBJ1-1, with D perhaps TRBD1 (5 bases). This CDR3 comprises 14 residues. Germline V gives CDR1 SEHNR, CDR2 FQNEAQ (reference sequence). V lost 5 bases and J 3 bases, leaving 13 bases between the germline ends.

This clonotype was recorded a few times. The rearrangement joins TRBV4-1 to TRBJ2-1; D possibly matches TRBD1 or TRBD2 (6 bases each). Germline V CDR1 and CDR2: MGHRA, YSYEKL. The CDR3 totals 16 residues. Between the trimmed V and J ends, which lost 0 bases and 9 bases, there was a span of 18 bases. The CDR3 is CASSQEGGFGVSEQFF. CDR3 nucleotide sequence: TGCGCCAGCAGCCAAGAAGGGGGGTTCGGGGTGAGTGAGCAGTTCTTC.

The table lists this clonotype with a few counts. The chain has TRBV6-1 and TRBJ1-5; a weak D match, TRBD1 (6 bases). Germline CDR1 MNHNS, CDR2 SASEGT. The germline V and J ends were trimmed by 7 bases and 4 bases, with 17 bases remaining between them. The CDR3 spans 15 residues. The CDR3, as DNA: TGTGCCAGCATCCAAGACAGGAGAGGGAATCAGCCCCAGCATTTT. Translating it yields CASIQDRRGNQPQHF.

This clonotype has more than one count but fewer than ten. The chain carries TRBV19 and TRBJ1-4; TRBD1 might be the D (6 bases). The length of the CDR3 is 18 residues. Germline V CDR1 and CDR2: LNHDA, SQIVND (reference sequence). V was clipped by 5 bases and J by 0 bases, with 19 bases between them. The DNA for the CDR3 is TGTGCCAGTAGTCCCTGGACTCCAGGGGTTGCAACTAATGAAAAACTGTTTTTT. It is translated as CASSPWTPGVATNEKLFF.

Worth noting for this clonotype: Germline is not matched at one junction end, which may reflect a read error. This chain joins TRBV27 and TRBJ1-5, with D perhaps TRBD1 (5 bases). CDR1 and CDR2 from the germline V gene are MNHEY and SMNVEV (reference sequence). The length of the CDR3 is 14 residues. CDR3 amino acids: CASSLRQRNQPQHF. The CDR3, as DNA: TGTGCAAGCAGTTTAAGACAGAGAAATCAGCCCCAGCATTTT.

V gene TRBV27 combines with J gene TRBJ1-4, with D maybe TRBD1 (5 bases). V lost 5 bases, J lost 3 bases, and 13 bases lay in between. This CDR3 region has 15 residues. The germline CDR1 and CDR2 sequences are MNHEY and SMNVEV (reference sequence). The CDR3 protein is CASSVRQHPNEKLFF. DNA of the CDR3: TGTGCCAGCAGTGTACGACAGCATCCTAATGAAAAACTGTTTTTT.

The table lists this clonotype with a few counts. V and J are TRBV2 and TRBJ2-6; 7 bases fit TRBD1. V lost 7 bases and J lost 4; bases outside the gene matches: 7. The CDR3 runs to 15 residues. CDR1 and CDR2 from the germline V gene are SNHLY and FYNNEI. CDR3 in amino acids: CASTRQGTGANVLTF. The CDR3 bases are TGTGCCAGCACTCGACAGGGTACCGGGGCCAACGTCCTGACTTTC.

This rearrangement joins TRBV5-6 to TRBJ1-3; D may be TRBD1 (6 bases). The CDR3 has 15 amino acids. Germline CDR1 is SGHDT and CDR2 is YYEEEE. V shed 6 bases and J shed 2 bases, with 15 bases lying between them. This CDR3 reads CASTSREGAGNTIYF. CDR3 in DNA: TGTGCCAGCACCTCCCGAGAGGGGGCTGGAAACACCATATATTTT.

Note on this clonotype: The CDR3 carries no conserved terminal phenylalanine or tryptophan, so it likely arises from a read error. The V call is TRBV7-6, the J call TRBJ2-3; possibly TRBD1 for D (6 bases). There are 12 residues in the CDR3. CDR1 and CDR2 (germline): SGHVS, FNYEAQ. The CDR3 protein is CASSLQGDSQYI. The CDR3 region has the DNA TGTGCCAGCAGCCTACAGGGAGATTCGCAGTATATT.